These 21 T cell receptor beta chains were all obtained from the same sample, sequenced in a study of OX40 agonist ivuxolimab in advanced cancers. Generated by immunoSEQ multiplex PCR, the TCRdb table keeps only in-frame clones and is missing some. The sample holds 25,000 to 35,000 clones, 84% seen once. The sequences come from CD4+ or CD8+ T cells sorted from blood, collected in a trial of the OX40 agonist ivuxolimab. The receptors originated from an adult with an advanced solid tumor such as melanoma, head and neck, liver or kidney cancer.

The chain combines TRBV6-1 with TRBJ2-7, with unresolved D. The germline V gene has CDR1 MNHNS and CDR2 SASEGT. Trimming left V 1 base short and J 2 bases short, with 3 bases between. CDR3 size: 12 residues. The CDR3: CASSEDPYEQYF. The CDR3 nucleotides read TGTGCCAGCAGTGAAGACCCCTACGAGCAGTACTTC.

In this sample, this clone turned up a few times. The chain combines TRBV4-2 with TRBJ2-7; 7 bases match TRBD2. V was pared by 1 base and J by 2 bases, with 5 bases of the junction left unmatched. Germline-derived CDR1 and CDR2 are LGHNA and YNFKEQ. This CDR3 has 15 residues. This CDR3 is CASSQVSGATYEQYF. In nucleotides, the CDR3 is TGTGCCAGCAGCCAAGTCAGCGGGGCTACCTACGAGCAGTACTTC.

The V and J genes are TRBV4-3 and TRBJ2-5; 11 bases are shared with TRBD1. From germline, CDR1 is LGHNA and CDR2 YSLEER. The CDR3 totals 17 residues. V dropped 3 bases and J dropped 1; count of bases not matched to a gene: 7. CDR3 DNA: TGCGCCAGCAGCCAGATGACCGGGACAGGGGGCCAAGAGACCCAGTACTTC. Translating gives CASSQMTGTGGQETQYF.

This rearrangement joins TRBV7-8 to TRBJ2-6, with TRBD2 as a possible D gene (6 bases). CDR1 and CDR2 (germline): SGHVS, FQNEAQ. This CDR3 is built from 17 residues. V was clipped by 3 bases and J by 0 bases, with 12 bases between them. CDR3 loop: CASSFSGGVSGANVLTF. In nucleotides, the CDR3 is TGTGCCAGCAGCTTCTCCGGGGGAGTCTCTGGGGCCAACGTCCTGACTTTC.

The gene calls are TRBV27 and TRBJ2-5; D gene uncertain. There are 12 residues in the CDR3. Trimming pared 7 bases from V and 5 bases from J, leaving 11 bases between. Germline assignment: CDR1 MNHEY and CDR2 SMNVEV (reference sequence). For the CDR3, the DNA is TGTGCCAGCAAAGCCGTTTCTGAGACCCAGTACTTC. This translates into CASKAVSETQYF.

The gene calls are TRBV7-2 and TRBJ1-5; possible D gene TRBD1, 5 bases. Trimming removed 0 bases at V and 0 bases at J, with 9 bases between. The CDR3 is 16 residues long. Germline CDR1 reads SGHTA; CDR2 reads FQGNSA. CDR3 region: CASSLAWRGSNQPQHF. CDR3 in DNA: TGTGCCAGCAGCTTAGCTTGGAGGGGTAGCAATCAGCCCCAGCATTTT.

This sequence joins TRBV13 and TRBJ1-4; 7 nucleotides line up with TRBD1. The CDR3 is made up of 16 amino acids. In germline, CDR1 is PRHDT, CDR2 FYEKMQ (reference sequence). V lost 0 bases, J lost 6 bases, and 7 bases stayed unmatched. The CDR3, as DNA: TGTGCCAGCAGCTTAGGCCGTGCAGGGGGGCATGAAAAACTGTTTTTT. Translation: CASSLGRAGGHEKLFF.

V usage is TRBV11-2 and J usage is TRBJ1-6; 7 nucleotides match TRBD1. Germline V gene sequence: CDR1 SGHAT, CDR2 FQNNGV. Trimming took 5 bases from V and 0 from J; bases not matched to a gene: 7. CDR3 size: 17 residues. CDR3 region: CASSTRDSYSYNSPLHF. CDR3 nucleotides: TGTGCCAGCAGCACACGGGACAGCTACTCCTATAATTCACCCCTCCACTTT. The variable domain in full, with the rest retrieved from reference TRBV11-2 and TRBJ1-6, is EAGVAQSPRYKIIEKRQSVAFWCNPISGHATLYWYQQILGQGPKLLIQFQNNGVVDDSQLPKDRFSAERLKGVDSTLKIQPAKLEDSAVYLCASSTRDSYSYNSPLHFGNGTRLTVT.

The rearrangement uses TRBV6-1 and TRBJ1-3; tentatively, D is TRBD1 (5 bases). The CDR3 consists of 15 residues. Germline V lookup: CDR1 MNHNS, CDR2 SASEGT. Trimming took 4 bases from V and 7 from J, leaving 17 bases between them. As DNA, the CDR3 is TGTGCCAGCAGTGGACGCCAGGGCGTAAAGAACACCATATATTTT. Translated: CASSGRQGVKNTIYF.

Only a few counts were recorded for this clone. The V call is TRBV6-4, the J call TRBJ2-3; D gene unclear. This CDR3 contains 13 residues. Looked up from germline, CDR1 is MRHNA and CDR2 is SNTAGT. V lost 2 bases, J lost 0 bases, and 3 bases lay in between. CDR3 sequence reads: CASSDGSTDTQYF. CDR3 nucleotide sequence: TGTGCCAGCAGTGACGGGAGCACAGATACGCAGTATTTT.

The V call is TRBV29-1, the J call TRBJ2-5; D gene uncertain. V was trimmed by 4 bases and J by 0 bases, leaving 9 bases between them. Germline CDR1 SQVTM, CDR2 ANQGSEA. This CDR3 is 13 amino acids long. The chain's CDR3 is CSVVKRNQETQYF. In DNA, the CDR3 is TGCAGCGTTGTCAAGAGGAACCAAGAGACCCAGTACTTC.

This clone was found once. The rearrangement uses TRBV9 and TRBJ2-5, with D unclear. CDR1 is SGDLS and CDR2 is YYNGEE in the germline V gene. Trimming cost V 4 bases and J 2 bases, with 15 bases left between them. This CDR3 contains 15 residues. CDR3 bases: TGTGCCAGCAGCCCACGAGAGGCTGAACAAGAGACCCAGTACTTC. Its translation is CASSPREAEQETQYF.

V is TRBV19 and J is TRBJ1-5; D gene uncertain. Germline CDR1 and CDR2: LNHDA and SQIVND (reference sequence). V lost 1 base and J 4 bases, leaving 11 bases between the germline ends. This CDR3 has 15 amino acids. The CDR3 coding sequence is TGTGCCAGTAGTATAGTCCCGGGTGGAAATCAGCCCCAGCATTTT. Translated: CASSIVPGGNQPQHF.

A remark on this clone: One junction end disagrees with the germline gene, perhaps due to a read error. This chain connects TRBV7-7 to TRBJ2-3, with 9 bases that match TRBD1. Germline V gene lookup returns CDR1 SSHAT and CDR2 FNYEAQ (reference sequence). The CDR3 contains 18 residues. CDR3 sequence: CASSSPGQGAGDPDTQYF. CDR3 nucleotide sequence: TGTGCTAGCAGCTCGCCGGGACAGGGCGCGGGAGATCCAGATACGCAGTATTTT.

This rearrangement joins TRBV28 to TRBJ2-7, with a possible D match to TRBD1 (6 bases). Germline V lookup: CDR1 MDHEN, CDR2 SYDVKM. CDR3 length: 14 amino acids. V was trimmed by 3 bases and J by 4 bases, leaving 13 bases between them. The CDR3 DNA sequence: TGTGCCAGCAGTTTCCGAGGGGGATTGTACGAGCAGTACTTC. Amino acids: CASSFRGGLYEQYF.

DNA for the CDR3: TGTGCCACCAGCTCCATGGTTGAGTACCAAGAGACCCAGTACTTC. Translating gives CATSSMVEYQETQYF. The J gene is TRBJ2-5, the V gene TRBV15; D gene unclear. V lost 5 bases to trimming and J lost 0 bases, with 13 bases between them. This CDR3 has 15 residues. CDR1 is LNHNV and CDR2 is YYDKDF in the germline V gene (reference sequence).

The chain employs TRBV7-9 and TRBJ1-2, with D perhaps matching TRBD1 (5 bases). Trimming removed 7 bases at V and 8 bases at J, with 17 bases between. CDR3 length: 13 amino acids. The germline V gene encodes CDR1 SEHNR and CDR2 FQNEAQ (reference sequence). The CDR3 reads CASIGPVGEGYTF. The CDR3 coding sequence is TGTGCCAGCATCGGACCTGTGGGGGAAGGCTACACCTTC.

The CDR3 DNA follows: TGTGCCAGCAGCGCTCGACAGGGACGGGGCAATCAGCCCCAGCATTTT. Its translation: CASSARQGRGNQPQHF. The chain recombines TRBV9 with TRBJ1-5; TRBD1 matches 7 bases. Trimming took 3 bases from V and 2 from J; bases not matched to a gene: 8. Germline V gives CDR1 SGDLS, CDR2 YYNGEE. This CDR3 has 16 amino acids.

The chain links TRBV19 to TRBJ2-1; 8 bases agree with TRBD1. With V trimmed by 7 bases and J by 7 bases, 9 bases remained unmatched. The CDR3 has 14 amino acids. Germline loops: CDR1 LNHDA, CDR2 SQIVND (reference sequence). This CDR3 reads CASTRGRSGNEQFF. CDR3 DNA sequence: TGTGCCAGTACCAGGGGGCGCAGCGGAAATGAGCAGTTCTTC.

The chain joins TRBV6-6 to TRBJ2-4; 7 bases align to TRBD1. CDR1 is MNHNY and CDR2 is SVGAGI in the germline V gene (reference sequence). V lost 6 bases, J lost 9 bases, and 14 bases stayed unmatched. The CDR3 loop spans 15 amino acids. CDR3 sequence: CASSHQDRVRGIQYF. CDR3 DNA: TGTGCCAGCAGCCACCAAGACAGGGTTAGAGGCATTCAGTACTTC.

CDR3 loop: CASSLGRGQINEQFF. In nucleotides, the CDR3 is TGTGCCAGCAGCTTAGGCCGAGGACAGATCAATGAGCAGTTCTTC. The chain recombines TRBV13 with TRBJ2-1; possibly TRBD1 for D (6 bases). V lost 0 bases and J lost 6, with 12 bases in between. Looked up from germline, CDR1 is PRHDT and CDR2 is FYEKMQ (reference sequence). This CDR3 has 15 residues. Combining the CDR3 with reference TRBV13 and TRBJ2-1 gives the whole variable domain AAGVIQSPRHLIKEKRETATLKCYPIPRHDTVYWYQQGPGQDPQFLISFYEKMQSDKGSIPDRFSAQQFSDYHSELNMSSLELGDSALYFCASSLGRGQINEQFFGPGTRLTVL.